This T cell receptor (beta chain) was identified during a study of cytomegalovirus exposure and HLA in healthy donors. PCR employed 60 Vbeta and 13 Jbeta primers. TCRdb keeps only in-frame clones here, not all; method: immunoSEQ multiplex PCR. The data contain some 160,000 clones, approximately 80% of them seen just once; the ten biggest clones take up 7% to 9.5%. The CDR3 loop spans 14 amino acids. Germline CDR1 and CDR2: SGHTA and FQGNSA. V shed 5 bases and J shed 7 bases, with 14 bases lying between them. The material sequenced was PBMCs. The rearrangement uses TRBV7-2 and TRBJ2-2, with D uncertain. This TCR was recovered from a male donor in good health and CMV-seropositive. CDR3 sequence reads: CASSVVVESGELFF. In DNA form, the CDR3 reads TGTGCCAGCAGCGTGGTCGTTGAGAGCGGGGAGCTGTTTTTT.